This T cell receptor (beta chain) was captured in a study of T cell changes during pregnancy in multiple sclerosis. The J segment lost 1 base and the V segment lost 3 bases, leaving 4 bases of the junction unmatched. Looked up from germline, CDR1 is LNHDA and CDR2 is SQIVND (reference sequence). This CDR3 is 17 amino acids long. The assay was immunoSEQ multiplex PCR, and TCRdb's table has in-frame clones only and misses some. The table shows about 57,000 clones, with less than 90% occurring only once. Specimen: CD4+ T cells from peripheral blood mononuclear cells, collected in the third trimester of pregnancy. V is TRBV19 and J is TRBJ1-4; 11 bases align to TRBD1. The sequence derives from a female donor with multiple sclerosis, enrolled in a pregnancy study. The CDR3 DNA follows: TGTGCCAGTAGTATTCGGACAGGGGGCCGAACTAATGAAAAACTGTTTTTT. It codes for CASSIRTGGRTNEKLFF.